These 25 T cell receptor beta chains were sequenced from one sample in a study of CD8 T cells in ankylosing spondylitis. TCRdb re-analysed the 5' RACE reads in MiXCR, keeping a single row per CDR3 protein. In the table there are about 150,000 distinct CDR3 sequences, approximately 48% of which are singletons. Sequencing was done on a sample of synovial fluid, either unsorted or a sorted T cell fraction (not recorded which). The source of these receptors is a male donor with ankylosing spondylitis.

This chain uses TRBV7-9 with TRBJ2-1; TRBD2 matches at 9 bases. Germline CDR1 is SEHNR and CDR2 is FQNEAQ (reference sequence). This CDR3 spans 17 amino acids. Germline trimming cut 0 bases from V and 7 bases from J; bases unmatched to any gene: 10. The CDR3 sequence is CASSLARGGYLWNEQFF. The CDR3 bases are TGTGCCAGCAGCTTAGCGCGGGGGGGATACCTCTGGAATGAGCAGTTCTTC.

By share of the sample, this clonotype is medium-sized. This chain joins TRBV5-6 and TRBJ1-1, with D possibly matching TRBD1 (5 bases). V dropped 2 bases and J dropped 6 bases, with 8 bases sitting between them. This CDR3 is built from 12 residues. The germline V gene encodes CDR1 SGHDT and CDR2 YYEEEE. CDR3 coding DNA: TGTGCCAGCAGCTTTTGGGGGGCTGAAGCTTTCTTT. It specifies CASSFWGAEAFF.

This clonotype has only one observation. V usage is TRBV2 and J usage is TRBJ2-1, with D possibly being TRBD1 or TRBD2 (5 bases each). Deletions cut 8 bases from V and 7 bases from J, with 18 bases between. This CDR3 spans 14 amino acids. Germline V CDR1 and CDR2: SNHLY, FYNNEI. The CDR3 bases are TGTGCCAGCCCCGGGACCGACGATTTGAATGAGCAGTTCTTC. It translates to CASPGTDDLNEQFF.

V is TRBV6-4 and J is TRBJ1-1, with D hard to call. V was clipped by 4 bases and J by 1 base, with 10 bases between them. The CDR3 contains 14 residues. Germline V gene sequence: CDR1 MRHNA, CDR2 SNTAGT. CDR3 residues: CASSASTENTEAFF. The CDR3 region has the DNA TGTGCCAGCAGTGCTTCAACAGAGAACACTGAAGCTTTCTTT.

The CDR3 sequence: CASSLVAGVPGELFF. CDR3 DNA: TGTGCCAGCAGTTTGGTGGCGGGGGTCCCCGGGGAGCTGTTTTTT. The V call is TRBV28, the J call TRBJ2-2; TRBD2 matches 7 bases. The germline CDR1 and CDR2 sequences are MDHEN and SYDVKM. The CDR3 extends over 15 amino acids. The V segment lost 3 bases and the J segment 6 bases; nucleotides outside the gene matches: 7.

This clonotype has a handful of counts. This rearrangement joins TRBV12-3 or TRBV12-4 to TRBJ1-5; D is unclear. Trimming left V 5 bases short and J 2 bases short, with 13 bases between. The CDR3 consists of 15 residues. The DNA for the CDR3 is TGTGCCAGCAGTCCCCCTGGCATCCGCAATCAGCCCCAGCATTTT. Translated: CASSPPGIRNQPQHF.

This clonotype was recorded only once. This chain links TRBV20-1 with TRBJ2-7, with 13 bases fitting TRBD2. CDR1 DFQATT and CDR2 SNEGSKA come from the germline V gene (reference sequence). J gave up 5 bases and V 4 bases, and 11 bases lay outside the gene matches. CDR3 length: 16 residues. CDR3 in amino acids: CSATQPGLAGEDEQYF. The CDR3, as DNA: TGCAGTGCTACTCAACCCGGACTAGCGGGAGAGGACGAGCAGTACTTC.

This chain connects TRBV30 to TRBJ2-2; the match to TRBD2 covers 7 bases. Germline V gene sequence: CDR1 GTSNPN, CDR2 SVGIG (reference sequence). After removal of 7 bases from V and 5 bases from J, the junction contained 19 bases not matched to a gene. The CDR3 sequence is 17 residues long. DNA for the CDR3: TGTGCCTTGCCCTCACCCCCGGGTTCTAGCGGTACCGGGGAGCTGTTTTTT. It encodes CALPSPPGSSGTGELFF.

The chain recombines TRBV5-1 with TRBJ1-1, with 7 bases fitting TRBD1. CDR3 length equals 14 residues. After removal of 2 bases from V and 2 bases from J, the junction contained 3 bases not matched to a gene. Looked up from germline, CDR1 is SGHRS and CDR2 is YFSETQ. CDR3 DNA: TGCGCCAGCAGCTTACAGGGGCGAAACACTGAAGCTTTCTTT. Amino acids: CASSLQGRNTEAFF.

The chain couples TRBV10-3 to TRBJ1-2; tentatively, D is TRBD1 (5 bases). The CDR3 is 14 amino acids. Germline loops: CDR1 ENHRY, CDR2 SYGVKD. V was shortened by 4 bases and J by 8 bases, with 17 bases between the two germline ends. The CDR3 sequence is CAISAGRRVDGYTF. In DNA form, the CDR3 reads TGTGCCATCAGTGCAGGGCGCAGGGTAGACGGCTACACCTTC.

CDR3 loop: CASSLDGGELFF. Here the CDR3 DNA reads TGTGCCAGCAGCTTAGATGGCGGGGAGCTGTTTTTT. The V and J genes are TRBV7-6 and TRBJ2-2; D is uncertain. The CDR3 contains 12 residues. V was pared by 1 base and J by 7 bases, with 4 bases between. Germline V gene sequence: CDR1 SGHVS, CDR2 FNYEAQ.

The chain couples TRBV12-5 to TRBJ2-1, with 7 bases that match TRBD2. This CDR3 has 14 amino acids. V gave up 3 bases and J gave up 6 bases; unmatched junction bases: 5. CDR1 and CDR2 (germline): LGHNT, FRNRAP. The CDR3 protein is CASGFSGIPNEQFF. The CDR3, as DNA: TGTGCTAGTGGTTTCAGCGGGATACCCAATGAGCAGTTCTTC. The full variable domain, its missing parts supplied by reference TRBV12-5 and TRBJ2-1, is DARVTQTPRHKVTEMGQEVTMRCQPILGHNTVFWYRQTMMQGLELLAYFRNRAPLDDSGMPKDRFSAEMPDATLATLKIQPSEPRDSAVYFCASGFSGIPNEQFFGPGTRLTVL.

This clonotype was seen more than once but under ten times. The chain recombines TRBV5-4 with TRBJ2-1, with TRBD2 matching over 10 bases. This CDR3 region has 15 residues. Germline trimming cut 4 bases from V and 10 bases from J; bases unmatched to any gene: 11. Germline assignment: CDR1 SGHNT and CDR2 YYREEE (reference sequence). This CDR3 reads CASSLWASGGREQFF. CDR3 in DNA: TGTGCCAGCAGCCTTTGGGCTAGCGGGGGCCGCGAGCAGTTCTTC.

The chain is built from TRBV20-1 and TRBJ2-7, with D uncertain. The CDR3 loop spans 14 amino acids. Germline loops: CDR1 DFQATT, CDR2 SNEGSKA (reference sequence). V lost 2 bases and J 0 bases, leaving 11 bases between the germline ends. The CDR3 region has the DNA TGCAGTGCTAGACCCTACAGAATCTCCTACGAGCAGTACTTC. Translation: CSARPYRISYEQYF.

This chain links TRBV7-9 with TRBJ2-3, with TRBD1 identical over 7 bases. The germline gives CDR1 SEHNR, CDR2 FQNEAQ (reference sequence). CDR3 size: 16 residues. The trim removed 5 bases at V and 2 bases at J, leaving 10 bases unmatched. As DNA, the CDR3 is TGTGCCAGCAGCGGCCGGGACAGTATGATCACAGATACGCAGTATTTT. Residues: CASSGRDSMITDTQYF.

This clonotype has more than one count but fewer than ten. The chain has TRBV12-3 or TRBV12-4 and TRBJ2-7; maybe TRBD1 (6 bases). V was pared by 5 bases and J by 3 bases, with 11 bases between. The CDR3 covers 13 residues. CDR3 amino acids: CASSPGQIYEQYF. The CDR3 DNA is TGTGCCAGCAGTCCTGGACAGATCTACGAGCAGTACTTC.

The chain couples TRBV6-5 to TRBJ2-7; the match to TRBD2 covers 13 bases. The CDR3 contains 19 residues. Germline V CDR1 and CDR2: MNHEY, SVGAGI. With 2 bases clipped from V and 0 bases from J, the junction kept 10 bases outside the gene matches. The CDR3 nucleotides are TGTGCCAGCAGTTACAACTCGCCGGGACTAGCGGGGTTCTCCTACGAGCAGTACTTC. Residues: CASSYNSPGLAGFSYEQYF.

The chain joins TRBV30 to TRBJ1-5; TRBD1 might be the D (5 bases). Per the germline V gene, CDR1 is GTSNPN and CDR2 is SVGIG (reference sequence). The length of the CDR3 is 17 residues. Trimming cost V 1 base and J 4 bases, with 20 bases left between them. The CDR3 region is CAWSAAAWDLWNQPQHF. Written as DNA, the CDR3 is TGTGCCTGGAGTGCTGCGGCGTGGGACCTCTGGAATCAGCCCCAGCATTTT.

The chain combines TRBV4-1 with TRBJ2-3, with D perhaps matching TRBD1 or TRBD2 (6 bases each). Germline V CDR1 and CDR2: MGHRA, YSYEKL. Trimming took 5 bases from V and 0 from J, leaving 15 bases between them. There are 16 residues in the CDR3. CDR3 bases: TGCGCCAGCAGCGAGAGCAGGGGACTTAGCACAGATACGCAGTATTTT. Translating gives CASSESRGLSTDTQYF.

The genes are TRBV29-1 and TRBJ2-7; D tentatively reads TRBD1 or TRBD2 (5 bases each). Trimming pared 4 bases from V and 0 bases from J, leaving 10 bases between. Germline CDR1 and CDR2: SQVTM and ANQGSEA. This CDR3 contains 13 residues. The CDR3 sequence: CSVAGTGSYEQYF. The CDR3 DNA follows: TGCAGCGTTGCGGGGACGGGCTCCTACGAGCAGTACTTC.

This chain joins TRBV12-3 or TRBV12-4 and TRBJ2-7, with D uncertain. V lost 2 bases and J 2 bases, leaving 10 bases between the germline ends. This CDR3 spans 14 amino acids. The CDR3 sequence is CASSLRRNPYEQYF. DNA of the CDR3: TGTGCCAGCAGTTTACGCAGAAACCCCTACGAGCAGTACTTC.

This clonotype has just a few counts. This chain joins TRBV12-3 or TRBV12-4 and TRBJ2-7, with a possible D match to TRBD1 (5 bases). Trimming took 6 bases from V and 5 from J, leaving 17 bases between them. The CDR3 runs 14 residues. Here the CDR3 reads CASSLRLRVHEQYF. The CDR3, as DNA: TGTGCCAGCAGCTTAAGACTCAGGGTCCACGAGCAGTACTTC.

This chain connects TRBV27 to TRBJ1-2, with 9 bases lining up with TRBD1. This CDR3 has 16 amino acids. With 3 bases clipped from V and 2 bases from J, the junction kept 7 bases outside the gene matches. Germline loops: CDR1 MNHEY, CDR2 SMNVEV (reference sequence). For the CDR3, the DNA is TGTGCCAGCAGTTTCCTGAGGACAGGGGTGAACTATGGCTACACCTTC. Protein product: CASSFLRTGVNYGYTF.

With regard to this clonotype: Just one base apart from a much larger clone, this may be a read error. CDR3 coding DNA: TGTGCCAGCAGTTTGTGGGGAGACTACAATGAGCAGTTCTTC. Translated, it gives CASSLWGDYNEQFF. V gene TRBV12-3 or TRBV12-4 combines with J gene TRBJ2-1; D is possibly TRBD2 (5 bases). The CDR3 loop spans 14 amino acids. V lost 3 bases and J lost 3, with 9 bases in between.

The V and J genes are TRBV7-8 and TRBJ2-7, with no clear D. V was clipped by 7 bases and J by 0 bases, with 19 bases between them. In germline, CDR1 is SGHVS, CDR2 FQNEAQ. This CDR3 region has 16 residues. This CDR3 reads CASNPLRRRSSYEQYF. DNA for the CDR3: TGTGCCAGCAACCCTCTTAGGAGACGAAGCTCCTACGAGCAGTACTTC.